This is a list of T cell receptor beta chains from one sample in a study of T-cell reconstitution after alpha-beta-depleted transplantation in children. TCRdb recomputed calls from the PCR reads with MiXCR, one row per CDR3 protein. The sample consists of approximately 230,000 distinct CDR3 sequences, roughly a quarter of them appearing once. The sequencing used PBMCs, mostly from graft donor cells, collected 360 days after TCRalphabeta/CD19-depleted stem cell transplant. The receptors originated from a female patient aged 2 to 10 who had a stem cell transplant for congenital amegakaryocytic thrombocytopenia, so the T cells may come from the graft donor. Both conserved end residues are part of each CDR3. D genes are given only for firm matches. Clone size, where shown, is once, few, many, or a class for clones that have expanded.

cdr3_aa: CASSLGTANYGYTF; cdr3_nt: TGTGCCAGCAGCTTAGGGACAGCTAACTATGGCTACACCTTC; d_call: .; v_call: TRBV7-9; j_call: TRBJ1-2; clone_size: many
cdr3_aa: CASSLRRLQSTDTQYF; cdr3_nt: TGTGCCAGCAGTTTGCGGAGACTACAGAGCACAGATACGCAGTATTTT; d_call: .; v_call: TRBV27; j_call: TRBJ2-3; clone_size: .
cdr3_aa: CASSTVSSTGELFF; cdr3_nt: TGTGCCAGCAGCACCGTTAGCAGTACCGGGGAGCTGTTTTTT; d_call: .; v_call: TRBV7-2; j_call: TRBJ2-2; clone_size: few
cdr3_aa: CASSTGHFTGELFF; cdr3_nt: TGTGCCAGCAGCACAGGACACTTCACCGGGGAGCTGTTTTTT; d_call: .; v_call: TRBV5-6; j_call: TRBJ2-2; clone_size: .
cdr3_aa: CSARRNGNTIYF; cdr3_nt: TGCAGCGCCCGACGGAATGGAAACACCATATATTTT; d_call: .; v_call: TRBV29-1; j_call: TRBJ1-3; clone_size: .
cdr3_aa: CASSLGPGLEQYF; cdr3_nt: TGTGCCAGCAGCTTAGGTCCAGGGCTCGAGCAGTACTTC; d_call: .; v_call: TRBV7-9; j_call: TRBJ2-7; clone_size: .
cdr3_aa: CSADPALYEQYF; cdr3_nt: TGCAGCGCCGACCCGGCTCTCTACGAGCAGTACTTC; d_call: .; v_call: TRBV29-1; j_call: TRBJ2-7; clone_size: many
cdr3_aa: CSAEGQLQETQYF; cdr3_nt: TGCAGTGCTGAAGGACAGCTACAAGAGACCCAGTACTTC; d_call: .; v_call: TRBV20-1; j_call: TRBJ2-5; clone_size: .
cdr3_aa: CASTLGSNEQFF; cdr3_nt: TGTGCCAGCACCTTGGGCAGCAATGAGCAGTTCTTC; d_call: .; v_call: TRBV6-6; j_call: TRBJ2-1; clone_size: .
cdr3_aa: CASSLSPTPLLADNPYNEQFF; cdr3_nt: TGTGCCAGCAGTTTATCCCCCACTCCTTTACTAGCGGACAACCCCTACAATGAGCAGTTCTTC; d_call: TRBD2; v_call: TRBV27; j_call: TRBJ2-1; clone_size: few
cdr3_aa: CATEAPGDRGYEQYF; cdr3_nt: TGTGCCACCGAAGCCCCAGGGGACAGGGGCTACGAGCAGTACTTC; d_call: TRBD1; v_call: TRBV10-3; j_call: TRBJ2-7; clone_size: few
cdr3_aa: CASSQEIFGQGVNNEQFF; cdr3_nt: TGTGCCAGCAGCCAAGAGATTTTCGGCCAGGGTGTCAACAATGAGCAGTTCTTC; d_call: .; v_call: TRBV14; j_call: TRBJ2-1; clone_size: .
cdr3_aa: CSVEEGIGGVTEAFF; cdr3_nt: TGCAGCGTTGAAGAAGGAATAGGGGGCGTTACTGAAGCTTTCTTT; d_call: TRBD1; v_call: TRBV29-1; j_call: TRBJ1-1; clone_size: few
cdr3_aa: CASSPTGGEQYF; cdr3_nt: TGTGCCAGCAGTCCGACAGGGGGCGAGCAGTACTTC; d_call: TRBD1; v_call: TRBV6-6; j_call: TRBJ2-7; clone_size: .
cdr3_aa: CASSLDRTGHGYTF; cdr3_nt: TGTGCCAGCAGCTTAGATCGGACAGGGCATGGCTACACCTTC; d_call: TRBD1; v_call: TRBV7-8; j_call: TRBJ1-2; clone_size: .
cdr3_aa: CASSYSQAGTRGSYNEQFF; cdr3_nt: TGTGCCAGCAGTTACTCTCAGGCGGGGACTAGGGGCTCCTACAATGAGCAGTTCTTC; d_call: TRBD2; v_call: TRBV6-5; j_call: TRBJ2-1; clone_size: .
cdr3_aa: CSVLTSGRNEQFF; cdr3_nt: TGCAGCGTTCTAACTAGCGGCCGCAATGAGCAGTTCTTC; d_call: TRBD2; v_call: TRBV29-1; j_call: TRBJ2-1; clone_size: few
cdr3_aa: CASSLQGAGGETQYF; cdr3_nt: TGCGCCAGCAGCCTACAGGGGGCGGGGGGTGAGACCCAGTACTTC; d_call: .; v_call: TRBV4-1; j_call: TRBJ2-5; clone_size: few
cdr3_aa: CASSLKLNQETQYF; cdr3_nt: TGCGCCAGCAGCTTGAAGCTGAATCAAGAGACCCAGTACTTC; d_call: .; v_call: TRBV5-1; j_call: TRBJ2-5; clone_size: many
cdr3_aa: CASSDQRTDTQYF; cdr3_nt: TGTGCCAGCAGTGACCAACGCACAGATACGCAGTATTTT; d_call: .; v_call: TRBV6-4; j_call: TRBJ2-3; clone_size: .
cdr3_aa: CASSATRGGRFTDTQYF; cdr3_nt: TGTGCCAGCAGCGCCACTCGGGGTGGGAGGTTCACAGATACGCAGTATTTT; d_call: .; v_call: TRBV7-2; j_call: TRBJ2-3; clone_size: .
cdr3_aa: CASSLRDRTSRGTDTQYF; cdr3_nt: TGCGCCAGCAGCCTCCGGGACAGGACTAGCAGAGGCACAGATACGCAGTATTTT; d_call: .; v_call: TRBV5-1; j_call: TRBJ2-3; clone_size: few
cdr3_aa: CATSDYRDSLNEQFF; cdr3_nt: TGTGCCACCAGTGATTACCGGGACAGCTTAAATGAGCAGTTCTTC; d_call: TRBD1; v_call: TRBV24-1; j_call: TRBJ2-1; clone_size: few
cdr3_aa: CASSFPVSYEQYF; cdr3_nt: TGTGCCAGCAGTTTCCCTGTCTCCTACGAGCAGTACTTC; d_call: .; v_call: TRBV6-6; j_call: TRBJ2-7; clone_size: many
cdr3_aa: CASSQVPGGTYEQYF; cdr3_nt: TGTGCCAGCAGCCAAGTACCAGGAGGAACCTACGAGCAGTACTTC; d_call: .; v_call: TRBV4-2; j_call: TRBJ2-7; clone_size: .
cdr3_aa: CSAIRDRAYEQYF; cdr3_nt: TGCAGTGCTATCCGGGACAGAGCCTACGAGCAGTACTTC; d_call: TRBD1; v_call: TRBV20-1; j_call: TRBJ2-7; clone_size: few
cdr3_aa: CASSLDRVGTDTQYF; cdr3_nt: TGCGCCAGCAGCTTGGACAGGGTCGGCACAGATACGCAGTATTTT; d_call: .; v_call: TRBV5-1; j_call: TRBJ2-3; clone_size: many
cdr3_aa: CSVELLGRGYEQYF; cdr3_nt: TGCAGCGTTGAATTGCTAGGACGAGGCTACGAGCAGTACTTC; d_call: .; v_call: TRBV29-1; j_call: TRBJ2-7; clone_size: few
cdr3_aa: CASSYEGGGEAFF; cdr3_nt: TGCGCCAGCAGCTACGAGGGAGGAGGTGAAGCTTTCTTT; d_call: .; v_call: TRBV5-1; j_call: TRBJ1-1; clone_size: few
cdr3_aa: CASSQAPRSTYEQYF; cdr3_nt: TGCGCCAGCAGCCAAGCTCCGCGGAGTACCTACGAGCAGTACTTC; d_call: .; v_call: TRBV4-1; j_call: TRBJ2-7; clone_size: .
cdr3_aa: CASSEGLTGYGYTF; cdr3_nt: TGTGCCAGCAGTGAAGGTTTGACTGGGTATGGCTACACCTTC; d_call: .; v_call: TRBV2; j_call: TRBJ1-2; clone_size: .
cdr3_aa: CASPGLAGVPSTSEAYNEQFF; cdr3_nt: TGTGCCAGCCCGGGACTAGCGGGAGTTCCGAGCACCTCCGAGGCCTACAATGAGCAGTTCTTC; d_call: TRBD2; v_call: TRBV2; j_call: TRBJ2-1; clone_size: .
cdr3_aa: CSARRTADIGYTEAFF; cdr3_nt: TGCAGCGCACGCAGGACGGCCGACATCGGGTACACTGAAGCTTTCTTT; d_call: .; v_call: TRBV29-1; j_call: TRBJ1-1; clone_size: once
cdr3_aa: CASSQATTALGELFF; cdr3_nt: TGTGCCAGCAGCCAAGCGACGACAGCTCTCGGGGAGCTGTTTTTT; d_call: .; v_call: TRBV3-1; j_call: TRBJ2-2; clone_size: few
cdr3_aa: CASLSFPSYNEQFF; cdr3_nt: TGTGCCAGTCTCTCCTTCCCCTCCTACAATGAGCAGTTCTTC; d_call: .; v_call: TRBV12-3/TRBV12-4; j_call: TRBJ2-1; clone_size: .
cdr3_aa: CASMRAPGRGEQFF; cdr3_nt: TGTGCCAGTATGAGGGCCCCCGGGCGCGGTGAGCAGTTCTTC; d_call: .; v_call: TRBV7-9; j_call: TRBJ2-1; clone_size: .
cdr3_aa: CASSLAPGQGFFNEQFF; cdr3_nt: TGTGCCAGCAGCCTAGCTCCGGGACAGGGGTTTTTCAATGAGCAGTTCTTC; d_call: TRBD1; v_call: TRBV7-2; j_call: TRBJ2-1; clone_size: .
cdr3_aa: CASSLRTGDTEAFF; cdr3_nt: TGTGCCAGCAGTTTGCGGACAGGGGACACTGAAGCTTTCTTT; d_call: TRBD1; v_call: TRBV12-3/TRBV12-4; j_call: TRBJ1-1; clone_size: .
cdr3_aa: CASSPSDYNEQFF; cdr3_nt: TGTGCCAGCAGTCCCTCCGATTACAATGAGCAGTTCTTC; d_call: .; v_call: TRBV12-3/TRBV12-4; j_call: TRBJ2-1; clone_size: few
cdr3_aa: CASGAGASNQPQHF; cdr3_nt: TGTGCCAGCGGAGCAGGGGCGAGCAATCAGCCCCAGCATTTT; d_call: .; v_call: TRBV2; j_call: TRBJ1-5; clone_size: few
cdr3_aa: CASSEKGNTGELFF; cdr3_nt: TGCGCCAGCAGTGAAAAGGGAAACACCGGGGAGCTGTTTTTT; d_call: .; v_call: TRBV10-2; j_call: TRBJ2-2; clone_size: .
cdr3_aa: CSARDSVRAQTQYF; cdr3_nt: TGCAGTGCTAGAGACAGCGTCAGGGCCCAGACCCAGTACTTC; d_call: .; v_call: TRBV20-1; j_call: TRBJ2-5; clone_size: .
cdr3_aa: CASSPGQGVKRETQYF; cdr3_nt: TGCGCCAGCAGCCCTGGACAGGGGGTCAAAAGAGAGACCCAGTACTTC; d_call: TRBD1; v_call: TRBV5-1; j_call: TRBJ2-5; clone_size: .
cdr3_aa: CASREWAAGANVLTF; cdr3_nt: TGTGCCAGCAGGGAATGGGCGGCTGGGGCCAACGTCCTGACTTTC; d_call: .; v_call: TRBV27; j_call: TRBJ2-6; clone_size: few
cdr3_aa: CASSLGSGYSGANVLTF; cdr3_nt: TGCGCCAGCAGCTTGGGGTCCGGATACTCTGGGGCCAACGTCCTGACTTTC; d_call: .; v_call: TRBV5-1; j_call: TRBJ2-6; clone_size: few
cdr3_aa: CASSSRTSGDGTQYF; cdr3_nt: TGCGCCAGCAGCAGTCGGACTAGCGGGGACGGTACGCAGTATTTT; d_call: TRBD2; v_call: TRBV5-1; j_call: TRBJ2-3; clone_size: .
cdr3_aa: CASTSGSVNEQFF; cdr3_nt: TGTGCCAGCACGAGCGGGAGCGTCAATGAGCAGTTCTTC; d_call: TRBD2; v_call: TRBV25-1; j_call: TRBJ2-1; clone_size: few
cdr3_aa: CSAQENTEAFF; cdr3_nt: TGCAGTGCTCAAGAGAACACTGAAGCTTTCTTT; d_call: .; v_call: TRBV20-1; j_call: TRBJ1-1; clone_size: once
cdr3_aa: CASSIGVETEAFF; cdr3_nt: TGTGCCAGTAGTATAGGAGTAGAGACTGAAGCTTTCTTT; d_call: .; v_call: TRBV19; j_call: TRBJ1-1; clone_size: many
cdr3_aa: CASSLERGGTDTQYF; cdr3_nt: TGTGCCAGCAGTTTAGAACGGGGTGGCACAGATACGCAGTATTTT; d_call: .; v_call: TRBV28; j_call: TRBJ2-3; clone_size: many
cdr3_aa: CATTSGAEAFF; cdr3_nt: TGTGCCACCACTTCGGGGGCTGAAGCTTTCTTT; d_call: .; v_call: TRBV24-1; j_call: TRBJ1-1; clone_size: .
cdr3_aa: CASSPPPSGGFNEQFF; cdr3_nt: TGTGCCAGCTCACCACCTCCTAGCGGGGGGTTCAATGAGCAGTTCTTC; d_call: TRBD2; v_call: TRBV18; j_call: TRBJ2-1; clone_size: .
cdr3_aa: CASSQVWDVQYF; cdr3_nt: TGTGCCAGCAGCCAAGTTTGGGATGTCCAGTACTTC; d_call: .; v_call: TRBV3-1; j_call: TRBJ2-7; clone_size: few